A selection of T cell receptor beta chains follows, all from one sample in a study of neoadjuvant nivolumab and ipilimumab in lung cancer. Measured with immunoSEQ multiplex PCR; TCRdb has only the in-frame clones, and not every one. The sample carries more than 20,000 clones, more than 75% recorded once. The sequencing used tumor tissue, collected after neoadjuvant nivolumab, alone or with ipilimumab, at or shortly before surgery. The source of these receptors is an adult with non-small cell lung cancer. Both conserved end residues are part of each CDR3. D genes are given only for firm matches. Size tells how often a clone was seen (once, few, many) or the class of an expanded clone, and some rows leave it out.

J gene | D gene | V gene | clone size | CDR3 protein | CDR3 DNA
TRBJ2-3 | NA | TRBV5-1 | NA | CASSLVAGISTDTQYF | TGCGCCAGCAGCTTGGTGGCTGGGATTAGCACAGATACGCAGTATTTT
TRBJ1-2 | NA | TRBV19 | few | CASSPLGGSGYTF | TGTGCCAGTAGTCCTCTAGGGGGTAGTGGCTACACCTTC
TRBJ2-1 | TRBD2 | TRBV5-1 | once | CASRPGTSGPLRNNEQFF | TGCGCCAGCAGACCCGGGACTAGCGGGCCGCTTCGGAACAATGAGCAGTTCTTC
TRBJ2-6 | TRBD1 | TRBV18 | NA | CASSRDRGAPGANVLTF | TGTGCCAGCTCACGGGACAGAGGGGCTCCTGGGGCCAACGTCCTGACTTTC
TRBJ2-7 | NA | TRBV9 | NA | CASSVALGADSDEQYF | TGTGCCAGCAGCGTAGCTTTAGGGGCCGACTCGGACGAGCAGTACTTC
TRBJ1-3 | NA | TRBV5-1 | NA | CASSYVGGNTIYF | TGCGCCAGCAGCTATGTAGGAGGAAACACCATATATTTT
TRBJ2-2 | NA | TRBV4-2 | NA | CASSPLWGNTGELFF | TGTGCCAGCAGCCCCCTCTGGGGAAACACCGGGGAGCTGTTTTTT
TRBJ2-3 | NA | TRBV7-6 | NA | CASSIGTDTQYF | TGTGCCAGCAGCATTGGCACAGATACGCAGTATTTT
TRBJ1-5 | NA | TRBV5-1 | NA | CASSVDSFNQPQHF | TGCGCCAGCAGCGTTGACAGTTTCAATCAGCCCCAGCATTTT
TRBJ2-3 | NA | TRBV4-1 | NA | CASSQETGPFRDTQYF | TGCGCCAGCAGCCAAGAGACCGGTCCATTTAGAGATACGCAGTATTTT
TRBJ2-7 | NA | TRBV6-5 | NA | CASSYSGRNTYEQYF | TGTGCCAGCAGTTACTCGGGACGGAATACCTACGAGCAGTACTTC
TRBJ2-7 | TRBD2 | TRBV5-1 | NA | CASSFLAGGDIAYEQYF | TGCGCCAGCAGCTTTTTGGCGGGAGGGGATATCGCCTACGAGCAGTACTTC
TRBJ2-1 | NA | TRBV5-1 | NA | CASSLAGGGREQFF | TGCGCCAGCAGCTTGGCAGGAGGGGGCAGGGAGCAGTTCTTC
TRBJ2-1 | TRBD2 | TRBV7-7 | NA | CASSHLAGGDEQFF | TGTGCCAGCAGCCACCTAGCGGGAGGGGATGAGCAGTTCTTC
TRBJ2-2 | NA | TRBV5-1 | NA | CASSSYFGGEGELFF | TGCGCCAGCAGCTCATACTTTGGGGGTGAAGGGGAGCTGTTTTTT
TRBJ1-1 | TRBD1 | TRBV19 | few | CASSIRDRVISEAFF | TGTGCCAGTAGTATCCGGGACAGGGTCATCTCCGAAGCTTTCTTT
TRBJ2-3 | TRBD2 | TRBV29-1 | NA | CSVALNRLAGGTDTQYF | TGCAGCGTTGCCTTAAACCGACTAGCGGGAGGGACAGATACGCAGTATTTT
TRBJ2-7 | NA | TRBV11-3 | NA | CASSLVGLEGEQYF | TGTGCCAGCAGCTTAGTCGGGTTGGAAGGAGAGCAGTACTTC
TRBJ2-3 | NA | TRBV7-6 | NA | CASSLGTDTQYF | TGTGCCAGCAGCTTAGGGACAGATACGCAGTATTTT
TRBJ1-5 | TRBD1 | TRBV28 | NA | CASSKTWTGGGQPQHF | TGTGCCAGCAGCAAGACCTGGACAGGGGGCGGTCAGCCCCAGCATTTT
TRBJ1-5 | NA | TRBV6-1 | NA | CASSDRESNQPQHF | TGTGCCAGCAGTGACAGGGAGAGCAATCAGCCCCAGCATTTT